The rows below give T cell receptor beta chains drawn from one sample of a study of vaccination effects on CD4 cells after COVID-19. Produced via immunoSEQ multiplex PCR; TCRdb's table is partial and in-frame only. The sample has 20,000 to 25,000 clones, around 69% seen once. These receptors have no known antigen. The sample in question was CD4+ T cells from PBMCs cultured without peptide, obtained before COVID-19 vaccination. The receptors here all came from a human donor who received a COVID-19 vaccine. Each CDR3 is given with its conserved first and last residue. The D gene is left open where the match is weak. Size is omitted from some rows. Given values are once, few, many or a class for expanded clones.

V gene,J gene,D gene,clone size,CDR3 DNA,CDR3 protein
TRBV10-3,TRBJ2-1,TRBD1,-,TGTGCCATCAGTGAGTCAGGAGACAGGGGTAGTGAGCAGTTCTTC,CAISESGDRGSEQFF
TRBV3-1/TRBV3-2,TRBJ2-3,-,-,TGTGCCAGCAGCGCCCCACCCGATACGCAGTATTTT,CASSAPPDTQYF
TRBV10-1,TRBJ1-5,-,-,TGCGCCAGCATTTTCGACCAGAGTTCACCGGAGGGCAATCAGCCCCAGCATTTT,CASIFDQSSPEGNQPQHF
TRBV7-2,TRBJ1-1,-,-,TGTGCCAGCAGCTTAGACACTGAAGCTTTCTTT,CASSLDTEAFF
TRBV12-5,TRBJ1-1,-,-,TGTGCTAGTGGTCCCTCAGGACAGCTGGGCACTGAAGCTTTCTTT,CASGPSGQLGTEAFF
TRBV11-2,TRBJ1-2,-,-,TGTGCCAGCAGCCCTCTTAGGGGGGCGATCTATGGCTACACCTTC,CASSPLRGAIYGYTF
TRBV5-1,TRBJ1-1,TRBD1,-,TGCGCCAGCAGCACTGGGGACAGGCGGAACACTGAAGCTTTCTTT,CASSTGDRRNTEAFF
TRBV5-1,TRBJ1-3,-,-,TGCGCCAGCAGCTTGGGACAGCTCTCTGGAAACACCATATATTTT,CASSLGQLSGNTIYF
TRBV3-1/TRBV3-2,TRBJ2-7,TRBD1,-,TGTGCCAGCAGCCTGGGACAGTTGAGCTCCTACGAGCAGTACTTC,CASSLGQLSSYEQYF
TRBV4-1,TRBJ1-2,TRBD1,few,TGCGCCAGCAGCCAAGACATCTGGACAGGAAAAGGAGGCTACACCTTC,CASSQDIWTGKGGYTF
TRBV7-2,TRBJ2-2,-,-,TGTGCCAGCAGCTCACAGGGCACCGGGGAGCTGTTTTTT,CASSSQGTGELFF
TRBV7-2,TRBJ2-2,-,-,TGTGCCAGCAGCTTCGCGAGGGGTGCCGGGGAGCTGTTTTTT,CASSFARGAGELFF
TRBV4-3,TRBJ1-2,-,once,TGCGCCAGCAGCCAAGGATCCCAGGGATATGGCTACACCTTC,CASSQGSQGYGYTF
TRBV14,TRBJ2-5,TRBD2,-,TGTGCCAGCAGCCATGGGACTAGCGGGAGATGGTGGGAGACCCAGTACTTC,CASSHGTSGRWWETQYF
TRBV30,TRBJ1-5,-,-,TGTGCCTGGAGTACCGGGGACCTTAGCAATCAGCCCCAGCATTTT,CAWSTGDLSNQPQHF
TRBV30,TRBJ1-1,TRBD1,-,TGTGCCTGGAGGCTCAAGGGGACAGGGGGTGTCACTGAAGCTTTCTTT,CAWRLKGTGGVTEAFF
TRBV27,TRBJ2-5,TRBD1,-,TGTGCCAGCAGTCAGTGGGACAGGGACCAAGAGACCCAGTACTTC,CASSQWDRDQETQYF
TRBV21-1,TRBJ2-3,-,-,TGTGCCAGCAGCAAATGGGGGCCGACAGGGGTCCGGTTGACAGATACGCAGTATTTT,CASSKWGPTGVRLTDTQYF
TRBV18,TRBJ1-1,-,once,TGTGCCAGCTCACCCGTGGGGGCAGGGAGTATGAACACTGAAGCTTTCTTT,CASSPVGAGSMNTEAFF
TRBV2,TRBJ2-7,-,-,TGTGCCAGCGGGGGCGCTAGCGTCTCAAAATCCTACGAGCAGTACTTC,CASGGASVSKSYEQYF
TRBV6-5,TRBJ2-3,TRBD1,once,TGTGCCAGCAGAAGACAGGGTACGCAGTATTTT,CASRRQGTQYF
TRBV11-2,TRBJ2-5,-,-,TGTGCCAGCAGCCGGAGGGGGGGCGGGGAGACCCAGTACTTC,CASSRRGGGETQYF
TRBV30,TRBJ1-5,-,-,TGTGCCTGGAGTCAGGAAAGCAATCAGCCCCAGCATTTT,CAWSQESNQPQHF
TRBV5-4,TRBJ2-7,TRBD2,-,TGTGCCAGCAGCTTGGGGACTAGCGGATTCTTCTACGAGCAGTACTTC,CASSLGTSGFFYEQYF
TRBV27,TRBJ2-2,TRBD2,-,TGTGCCAGCAGTTCGGGGGGACCGAACACCGGGGAGCTGTTTTTT,CASSSGGPNTGELFF
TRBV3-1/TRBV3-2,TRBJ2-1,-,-,TGTGCCAGCAGCCTACAGGGTAATGAGCAGTTCTTC,CASSLQGNEQFF
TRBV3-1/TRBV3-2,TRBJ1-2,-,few,TGTGCCAGCAGCCAAGAACGGGGCCTGTTGGTCGACTATGGCTACACCTTC,CASSQERGLLVDYGYTF
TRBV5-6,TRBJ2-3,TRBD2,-,TGTGCCAGCAGCTTGGCCTCGCGGGGGGGCACGGTGACGCAGTATTTT,CASSLASRGGTVTQYF
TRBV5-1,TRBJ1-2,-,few,TGCGCCAGCAGTTTTGACCCGCAGGCTGTGGCTAACTATGGCTACACCTTC,CASSFDPQAVANYGYTF
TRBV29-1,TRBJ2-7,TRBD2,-,TGCAGCGTTGTCGAGGGCGGGAGTAAGTACGAGCAGTACTTC,CSVVEGGSKYEQYF
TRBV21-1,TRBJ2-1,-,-,TGTGCCAGCAGCAAAAATCCGGCAGGGGGGAACAATGAGCAGTTCTTC,CASSKNPAGGNNEQFF
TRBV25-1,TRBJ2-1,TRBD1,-,TGTGCCAGCAGTGCCGGACAGGGGCCCTACAATGAGCAGTTCTTC,CASSAGQGPYNEQFF
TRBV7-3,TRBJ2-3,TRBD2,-,TGTGCCAGCAGAGGGACTAGCGGGGCCCAGCCAGATACGCAGTATTTT,CASRGTSGAQPDTQYF